The 26 T cell receptor beta chains given below trace back to one sample, sequenced in a study of cytotoxic CD8 clonotypes in ibrutinib-treated CLL. Profiling relied on immunoSEQ multiplex PCR, and the TCRdb table lists in-frame clones only, not all of them. The sample yields fewer than 80,000 clones, roughly 57% seen once. The sample here was PBMCs, taken after 12 months of ibrutinib treatment. The receptors shown here come from a human donor with chronic lymphocytic leukemia.

This clone was counted only a few times. The V call is TRBV5-8, the J call TRBJ1-1; D is undetermined. Between the trimmed V and J ends, which lost 4 bases and 1 base, there was a span of 17 bases. Germline V CDR1 and CDR2: SGHTS, YDEGEE. CDR3 length equals 16 residues. The CDR3 reads CASSRQTGSSNTEAFF. The CDR3 DNA reads as TGTGCCAGCAGCCGTCAGACGGGTTCCTCGAACACTGAAGCTTTCTTT.

DNA for the CDR3: TGTGCCAGCAGCCTTGGACTGTTCGCGAACACCGGGGAGCTGTTTTTT. Amino acids: CASSLGLFANTGELFF. This chain links TRBV11-2 with TRBJ2-2; D is perhaps TRBD2 (5 bases). CDR3 length: 16 residues. Germline loops: CDR1 SGHAT, CDR2 FQNNGV. V was cut by 5 bases and J by 0 bases, with 13 bases left in between.

This chain connects TRBV29-1 to TRBJ2-2, with 8 nucleotides matching TRBD1. This CDR3 is built from 16 residues. In germline, CDR1 is SQVTM, CDR2 ANQGSEA. Trimming took 7 bases from V and 4 from J; bases not matched to a gene: 14. CDR3 protein: CSAKKVQGAGTGELFF. For the CDR3, the DNA is TGCAGCGCAAAAAAGGTCCAGGGGGCAGGCACCGGGGAGCTGTTTTTT.

CDR3 region: CASSLGAGGDNTDTQYF. CDR3 nucleotide sequence: TGCGCCAGCAGCTTGGGAGCGGGTGGTGACAACACAGATACGCAGTATTTT. The V gene is TRBV5-1, the J gene TRBJ2-3; the D gene is possibly TRBD2 (6 bases). CDR1 is SGHRS and CDR2 is YFSETQ in the germline V gene. The CDR3 contains 17 residues. Trimming pared 0 bases from V and 2 bases from J, leaving 16 bases between.

V is TRBV7-9 and J is TRBJ2-7; TRBD1 matches 9 bases. This CDR3 is built from 11 residues. CDR1 and CDR2 (germline): SEHNR, FQNEAQ (reference sequence). The CDR3 DNA follows: TGTGCCAGCAGCCAGCAAGGGACAGGGCCCGTC. This codes for CASSQQGTGPV.

This clone was counted between two and nine times. The genes are TRBV10-3 and TRBJ2-2, with 7 bases that match TRBD2. The CDR3 has 15 residues. With V trimmed by 8 bases and J by 3 bases, 9 bases remained unmatched. CDR1 ENHRY and CDR2 SYGVKD come from the germline V gene. The CDR3 loop reads CAIAPAGTDTGELFF. For the CDR3, the DNA is TGTGCCATCGCTCCAGCGGGGACCGACACCGGGGAGCTGTTTTTT.

The chain joins TRBV19 to TRBJ2-1; D call uncertain. V was clipped by 10 bases and J by 7 bases, with 17 bases between them. CDR1 is LNHDA, CDR2 SQIVND, per germline (reference sequence). This CDR3 spans 13 amino acids. Here the CDR3 reads CATMTAWGNEQFF. The DNA of the CDR3 is TGTGCCACTATGACTGCCTGGGGAAATGAGCAGTTCTTC.

A note on this clone: The sample carries other DNA sequences with the same CDR3. The DNA of the CDR3 is TGCGCCAGCAGCTTGAGGTTAGGGGGAACTGAAGCTTTCTTT. Translation gives CASSLRLGGTEAFF. V is TRBV5-1 and J is TRBJ1-1; a weak D match, TRBD1 (6 bases). Germline V lookup: CDR1 SGHRS, CDR2 YFSETQ. The V end was cut by 1 base, the J end by 5 bases, with 12 bases between. The CDR3 is 14 amino acids.

This sequence joins TRBV28 and TRBJ1-1, with 8 nucleotides matching TRBD1. J gave up 0 bases and V 6 bases, and 9 bases lay outside the gene matches. The CDR3 covers 16 residues. Germline-derived CDR1 and CDR2 are MDHEN and SYDVKM. CDR3 loop: CASRWTGISVNTEAFF. Written as DNA, the CDR3 is TGTGCCAGCAGATGGACAGGGATTTCGGTGAACACTGAAGCTTTCTTT.

V and J are TRBV30 and TRBJ2-7, with D possibly TRBD1 on 6 matching bases. Germline loops: CDR1 GTSNPN, CDR2 SVGIG (reference sequence). Trimming took 0 bases from V and 2 from J, leaving 11 bases between them. The CDR3 has 14 residues. The DNA for the CDR3 is TGTGCCTGGAGTGTTAGCAGGGGAACCTACGAGCAGTACTTC. This translates into CAWSVSRGTYEQYF.

This clone was seen at least ten times. J is TRBJ2-5 and V is TRBV5-4, with 9 positions matching TRBD1. The germline CDR1 and CDR2 sequences are SGHNT and YYREEE (reference sequence). Trimming removed 4 bases from V and 5 bases from J; junction bases left unmatched: 6. This CDR3 is 14 amino acids long. This CDR3 is CASSHRGRQETQYF. As DNA, the CDR3 is TGTGCCAGCAGCCACAGGGGGCGCCAGGAGACCCAGTACTTC.

The chain employs TRBV4-1 and TRBJ2-7, with 9 positions matching TRBD1. There are 15 residues in the CDR3. Germline V lookup: CDR1 MGHRA, CDR2 YSYEKL. V trimming: 3 bases; J trimming: 3 bases; junction bases outside the gene matches: 6. The CDR3 nucleotides read TGCGCCAGCAGCCACCCGGGACAGGGTAACTACGAGCAGTACTTC. Translation gives CASSHPGQGNYEQYF.

This clone was picked up one time. J is TRBJ2-1 and V is TRBV29-1; either TRBD1 or TRBD2 may supply D (5 bases each). Trimming pared 5 bases from V and 15 bases from J, leaving 14 bases between. This CDR3 has 10 amino acids. Per the germline V gene, CDR1 is SQVTM and CDR2 is ANQGSEA. The CDR3 bases are TGCAGCGTTAGGGGCACGGGGCGGTTCTTC. Its protein product is CSVRGTGRFF.

The chain joins TRBV14 to TRBJ2-7; D is perhaps TRBD1 (5 bases). Deletions cut 4 bases from V and 0 bases from J, with 16 bases between. The CDR3 contains 16 residues. CDR1 SGHDN and CDR2 FVKESK come from the germline V gene. CDR3 sequence reads: CASSLTAGLSSYEQYF. CDR3 bases: TGTGCCAGCAGCCTTACTGCAGGGCTGAGCTCCTACGAGCAGTACTTC.

CDR3 DNA sequence: TGCGCCAGCAGCTTGTCTTCCGGGACAGCGGTTTCAGCTTTCTTT. It yields the protein CASSLSSGTAVSAFF. The chain employs TRBV5-1 and TRBJ1-1; 7 bases agree with TRBD1. V trimming: 1 base; J trimming: 10 bases; junction bases outside the gene matches: 13. Germline V CDR1 and CDR2: SGHRS, YFSETQ. This CDR3 region has 15 residues.

The V gene is TRBV10-3, the J gene TRBJ1-2, with 7 bases lining up with TRBD1. CDR3 length: 13 residues. Germline values: CDR1 ENHRY, CDR2 SYGVKD. Losses at the gene ends were 3 bases for V and 6 bases for J; bases not matched to a gene: 4. CDR3 region: CAISEGQADGYTF. CDR3 nucleotides: TGTGCCATCAGTGAAGGACAGGCGGATGGCTACACCTTC.

The chain has TRBV28 and TRBJ1-6, with 8 nucleotides matching TRBD1. The V gene's germline CDR1 is MDHEN and CDR2 SYDVKM. This CDR3 contains 17 residues. V was pared by 0 bases and J by 6 bases, with 7 bases of the junction left unmatched. CDR3 sequence reads: CASSLWQGATFNSPLHF. The CDR3 DNA follows: TGTGCCAGCAGTTTATGGCAGGGGGCGACCTTTAATTCACCCCTCCACTTT.

The V and J genes are TRBV5-1 and TRBJ1-2, with TRBD1 matching over 9 bases. The length of the CDR3 is 18 residues. Germline trimming cut 3 bases from V and 2 bases from J; bases unmatched to any gene: 14. The germline CDR1 and CDR2 sequences are SGHRS and YFSETQ. CDR3 loop: CASSSRISGTGLNYGYTF. In DNA, the CDR3 is TGCGCCAGCAGCTCCCGAATCTCCGGGACAGGGTTAAACTATGGCTACACCTTC.

This chain uses TRBV27 with TRBJ2-6; D is undetermined. CDR1 is MNHEY, CDR2 SMNVEV, per germline (reference sequence). V lost 0 bases, J lost 1 base, and 7 bases lay in between. The CDR3 sequence is 16 residues long. The CDR3, as DNA: TGTGCCAGCAGTTTATCGTGGCAATCTGGGGCCAACGTCCTGACTTTC. Residues: CASSLSWQSGANVLTF.

Concerning this clone: At one end, the junction sequence differs from germline, possibly due to a read error. The genes are TRBV4-1 and TRBJ1-1, with TRBD1 identical over 7 bases. Germline CDR1 is MGHRA and CDR2 is YSYEKL. The CDR3 runs to 16 residues. The CDR3 DNA follows: TGCGCCAGCAGCCAAGAGGTTCTAACAGGGGTATCAGAAGCTATCTTT. Translating gives CASSQEVLTGVSEAIF.

This chain uses TRBV6-6 with TRBJ2-2; tentatively, D is TRBD2 (6 bases). This CDR3 is 16 amino acids long. Deletions cut 2 bases from V and 2 bases from J, with 12 bases between. Germline-derived CDR1 and CDR2 are MNHNY and SVGAGI (reference sequence). The CDR3 reads CASSYPGGGNTGELFF. CDR3 DNA: TGTGCCAGCAGTTACCCCGGGGGAGGCAACACCGGGGAGCTGTTTTTT.

This clone came up many times. The gene calls are TRBV6-1 and TRBJ1-6; D gene uncertain. The CDR3 totals 13 residues. Germline-derived CDR1 and CDR2 are MNHNS and SASEGT. Trimming pared 7 bases from V and 4 bases from J, leaving 8 bases between. The CDR3 sequence: CASIIEYNSPLHF. In DNA, the CDR3 is TGTGCCAGCATAATAGAGTATAATTCACCCCTCCACTTT.

This clone appeared a few times. The chain employs TRBV11-2 and TRBJ2-3; TRBD2 aligns across 8 bases. Losses at the gene ends were 5 bases for V and 9 bases for J; bases not matched to a gene: 7. Germline assignment: CDR1 SGHAT and CDR2 FQNNGV. There are 13 residues in the CDR3. The CDR3 reads CASSLGRGGTQYF. CDR3 in DNA: TGTGCCAGCAGCCTCGGGAGGGGGGGAACGCAGTATTTT.

This chain joins TRBV27 and TRBJ1-6; 9 bases fit TRBD1. The CDR3 length is 17 residues. Per the germline V gene, CDR1 is MNHEY and CDR2 is SMNVEV (reference sequence). Trimming took 5 bases from V and 0 from J; bases not matched to a gene: 5. Here the CDR3 DNA reads TGTGCCAGCAGTATGGGACAGGGTGGCTCCTATAATTCACCCCTCCACTTT. Translating gives CASSMGQGGSYNSPLHF.

This clone appeared a single time. V usage is TRBV7-9 and J usage is TRBJ2-5; D uncertain. Germline lookup yields CDR1 SEHNR and CDR2 FQNEAQ (reference sequence). V lost 4 bases to trimming and J lost 7 bases, with 22 bases between them. This CDR3 region has 16 residues. The DNA of the CDR3 is TGTGCCAGCAGCTCATCCCATTCCTTGACCTATTCGACCCAGTACTTC. Translation gives CASSSSHSLTYSTQYF.

The chain employs TRBV18 and TRBJ2-5; D is unresolved. Deletions cut 6 bases from V and 2 bases from J, with 10 bases between. CDR1 and CDR2 from the germline V gene are KGHSH and LQKENI. CDR3 length equals 13 residues. The CDR3 DNA reads TGTGCCAGCTCGCCGGGTTGGCAAGAGACCCAGTACTTC. This encodes CASSPGWQETQYF.